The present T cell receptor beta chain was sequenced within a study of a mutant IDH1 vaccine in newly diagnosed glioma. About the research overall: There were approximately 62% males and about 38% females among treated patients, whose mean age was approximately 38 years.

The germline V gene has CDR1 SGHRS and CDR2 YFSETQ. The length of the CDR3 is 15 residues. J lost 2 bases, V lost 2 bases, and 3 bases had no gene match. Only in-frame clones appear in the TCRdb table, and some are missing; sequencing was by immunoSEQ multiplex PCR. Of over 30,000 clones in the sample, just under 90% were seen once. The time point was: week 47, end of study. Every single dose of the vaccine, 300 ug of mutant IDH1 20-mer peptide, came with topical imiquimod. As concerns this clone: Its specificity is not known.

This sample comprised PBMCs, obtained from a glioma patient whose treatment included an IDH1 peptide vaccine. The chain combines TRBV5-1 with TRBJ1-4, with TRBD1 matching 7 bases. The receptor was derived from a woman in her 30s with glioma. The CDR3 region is CASSLWGQTNEKLFF. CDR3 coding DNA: TGCGCCAGCAGCTTATGGGGACAGACTAATGAAAAACTGTTTTTT.